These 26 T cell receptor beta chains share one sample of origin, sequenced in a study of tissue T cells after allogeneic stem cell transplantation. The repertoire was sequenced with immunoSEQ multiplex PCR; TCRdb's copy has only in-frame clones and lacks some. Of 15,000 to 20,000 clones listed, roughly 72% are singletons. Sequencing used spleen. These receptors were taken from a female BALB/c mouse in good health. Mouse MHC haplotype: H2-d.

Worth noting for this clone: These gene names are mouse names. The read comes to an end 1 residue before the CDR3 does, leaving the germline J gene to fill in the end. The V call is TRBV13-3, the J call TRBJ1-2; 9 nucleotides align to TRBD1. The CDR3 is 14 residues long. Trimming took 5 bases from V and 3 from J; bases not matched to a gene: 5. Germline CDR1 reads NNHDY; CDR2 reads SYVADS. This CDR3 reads CASRVQGADSDYTF. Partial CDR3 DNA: TGTGCCAGCAGGGTACAGGGGGCAGACTCCGACTACACC.

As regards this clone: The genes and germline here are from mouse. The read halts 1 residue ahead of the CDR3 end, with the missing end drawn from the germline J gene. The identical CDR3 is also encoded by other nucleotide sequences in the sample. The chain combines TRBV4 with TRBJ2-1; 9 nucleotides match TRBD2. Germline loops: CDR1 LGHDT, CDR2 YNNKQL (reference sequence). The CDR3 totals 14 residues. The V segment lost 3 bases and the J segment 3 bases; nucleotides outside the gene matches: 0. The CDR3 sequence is CASSYWGGYAEQFF. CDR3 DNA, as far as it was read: TGTGCCAGCAGCTACTGGGGGGGCTATGCTGAGCAGTTC.

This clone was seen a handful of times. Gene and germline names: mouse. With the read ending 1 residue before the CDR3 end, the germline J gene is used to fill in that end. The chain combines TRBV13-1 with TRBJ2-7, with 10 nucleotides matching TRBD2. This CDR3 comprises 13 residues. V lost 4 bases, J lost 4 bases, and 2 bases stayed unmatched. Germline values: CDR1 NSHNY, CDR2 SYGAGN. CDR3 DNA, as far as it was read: TGTGCCAGCAGTCTGGGGGGGCGTTATGAACAGTAC. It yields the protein CASSLGGRYEQY. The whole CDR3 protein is CASSLGGRYEQYF.

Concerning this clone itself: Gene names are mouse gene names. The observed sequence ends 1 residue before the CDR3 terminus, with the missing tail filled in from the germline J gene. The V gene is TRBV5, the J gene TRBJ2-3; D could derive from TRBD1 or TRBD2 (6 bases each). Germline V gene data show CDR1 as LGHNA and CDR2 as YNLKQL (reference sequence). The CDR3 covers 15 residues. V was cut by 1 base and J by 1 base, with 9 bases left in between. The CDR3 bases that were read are TGTGCCAGCAGCCAAGGGGGGCGCCGTGCAGAAACGCTGTAT. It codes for CASSQGGRRAETLY. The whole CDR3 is CASSQGGRRAETLYF.

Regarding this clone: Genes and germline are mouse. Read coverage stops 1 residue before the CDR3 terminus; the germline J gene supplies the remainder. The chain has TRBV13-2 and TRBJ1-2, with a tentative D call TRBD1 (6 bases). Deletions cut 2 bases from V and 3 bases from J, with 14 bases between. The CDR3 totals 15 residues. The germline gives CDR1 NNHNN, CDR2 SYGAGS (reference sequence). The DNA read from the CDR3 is TGTGCCAGCGGTGAGCGGGGGGGCGGAGACTCCGACTACACC. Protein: CASGERGGGDSDYT. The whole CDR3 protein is CASGERGGGDSDYTF.

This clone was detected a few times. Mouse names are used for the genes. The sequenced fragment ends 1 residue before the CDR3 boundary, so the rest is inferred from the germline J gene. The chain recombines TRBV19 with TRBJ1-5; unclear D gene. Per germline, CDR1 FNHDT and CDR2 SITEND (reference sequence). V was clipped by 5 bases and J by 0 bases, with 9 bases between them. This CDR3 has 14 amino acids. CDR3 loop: CASRRQYNNQAPLF. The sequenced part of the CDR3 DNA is TGTGCCAGCAGACGACAATATAACAACCAGGCTCCGCTT.

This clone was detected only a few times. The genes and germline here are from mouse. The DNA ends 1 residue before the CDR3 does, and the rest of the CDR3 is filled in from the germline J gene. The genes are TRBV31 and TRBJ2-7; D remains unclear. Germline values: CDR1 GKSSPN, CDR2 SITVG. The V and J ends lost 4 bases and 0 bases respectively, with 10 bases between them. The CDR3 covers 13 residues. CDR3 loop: CAWTPSSSYEQYF. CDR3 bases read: TGTGCCTGGACACCTTCTAGCTCCTATGAACAGTAC. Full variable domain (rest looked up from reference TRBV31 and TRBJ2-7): AQTIHQWPVAEIKAVGSPLSLGCTIKGKSSPNLYWYWQATGGTLQQLFYSITVGQVESVVQLNLSASRPKDDQFILSTEKLLLSHSGFYLCAWTPSSSYEQYFGPGTRLTVL.

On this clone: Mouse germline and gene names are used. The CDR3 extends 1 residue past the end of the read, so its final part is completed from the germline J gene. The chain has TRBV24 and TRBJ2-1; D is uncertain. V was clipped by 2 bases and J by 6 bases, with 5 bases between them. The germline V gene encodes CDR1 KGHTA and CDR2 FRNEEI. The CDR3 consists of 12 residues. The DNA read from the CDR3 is TGTGCCAGCAGTCTGCCTCGTGCTGAGCAGTTC. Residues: CASSLPRAEQF. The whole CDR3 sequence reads CASSLPRAEQFF.

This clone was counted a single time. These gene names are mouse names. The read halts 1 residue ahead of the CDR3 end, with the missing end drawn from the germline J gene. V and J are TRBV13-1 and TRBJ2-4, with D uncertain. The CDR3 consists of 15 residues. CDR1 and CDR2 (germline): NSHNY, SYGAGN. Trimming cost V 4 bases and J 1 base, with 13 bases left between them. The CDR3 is CASSPGGEGQNTLYF. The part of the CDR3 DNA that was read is TGTGCCAGCAGTCCCGGCGGGGAGGGTCAAAACACCTTGTAC.

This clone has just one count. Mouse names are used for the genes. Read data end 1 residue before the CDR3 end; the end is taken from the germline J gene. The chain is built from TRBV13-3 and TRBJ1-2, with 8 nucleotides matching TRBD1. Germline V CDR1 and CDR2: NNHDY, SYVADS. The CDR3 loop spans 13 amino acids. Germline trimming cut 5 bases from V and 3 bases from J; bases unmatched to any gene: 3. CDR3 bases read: TGTGCCAGCAGGGACAGGGAAGACTCCGACTACACC. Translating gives CASRDREDSDYT. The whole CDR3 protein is CASRDREDSDYTF.

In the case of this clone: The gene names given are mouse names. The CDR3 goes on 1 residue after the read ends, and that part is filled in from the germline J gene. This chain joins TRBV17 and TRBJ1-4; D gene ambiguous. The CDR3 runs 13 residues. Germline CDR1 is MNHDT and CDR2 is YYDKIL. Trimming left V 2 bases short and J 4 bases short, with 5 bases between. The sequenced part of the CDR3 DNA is TGTGCTAGCAGTAGAACCCTCAACGAAAGATTATTT. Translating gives CASSRTLNERLF. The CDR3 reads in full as CASSRTLNERLFF.

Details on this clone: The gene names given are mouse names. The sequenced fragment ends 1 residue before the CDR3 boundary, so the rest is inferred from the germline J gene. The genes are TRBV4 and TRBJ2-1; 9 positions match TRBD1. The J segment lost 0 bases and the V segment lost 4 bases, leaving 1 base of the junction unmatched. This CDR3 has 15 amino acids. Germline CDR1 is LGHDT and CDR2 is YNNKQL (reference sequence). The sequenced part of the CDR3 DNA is TGTGCCAGCAGCTTACAGGGGGCTAACTATGCTGAGCAGTTC. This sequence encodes CASSLQGANYAEQF. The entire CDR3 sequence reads CASSLQGANYAEQFF.

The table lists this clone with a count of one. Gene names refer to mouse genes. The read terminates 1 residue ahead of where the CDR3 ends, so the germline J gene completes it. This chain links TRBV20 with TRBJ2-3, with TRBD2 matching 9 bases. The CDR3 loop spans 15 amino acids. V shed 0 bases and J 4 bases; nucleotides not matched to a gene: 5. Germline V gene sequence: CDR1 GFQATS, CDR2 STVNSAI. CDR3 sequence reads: CGAREGDWGPETLYF. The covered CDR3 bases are TGTGGTGCTAGGGAAGGAGACTGGGGGCCAGAAACGCTGTAT.

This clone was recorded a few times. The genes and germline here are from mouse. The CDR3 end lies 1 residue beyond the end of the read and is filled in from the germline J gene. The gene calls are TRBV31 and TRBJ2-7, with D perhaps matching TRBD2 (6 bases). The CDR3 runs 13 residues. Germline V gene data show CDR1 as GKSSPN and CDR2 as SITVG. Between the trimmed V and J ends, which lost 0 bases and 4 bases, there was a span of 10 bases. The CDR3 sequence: CAWSLGDLYEQYF. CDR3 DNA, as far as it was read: TGTGCCTGGAGTCTGGGGGACTTATATGAACAGTAC.

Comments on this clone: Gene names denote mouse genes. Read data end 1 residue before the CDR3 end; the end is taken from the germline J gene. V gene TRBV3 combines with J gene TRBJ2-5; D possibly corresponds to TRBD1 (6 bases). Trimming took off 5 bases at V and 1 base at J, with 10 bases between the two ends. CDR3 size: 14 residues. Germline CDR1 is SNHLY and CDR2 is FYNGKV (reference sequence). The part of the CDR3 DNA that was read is TGTGCCAGCAGCCCGGGGACATACCAAGACACCCAGTAC. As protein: CASSPGTYQDTQY. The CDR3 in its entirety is CASSPGTYQDTQYF. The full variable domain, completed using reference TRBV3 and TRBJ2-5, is GPKVLQIPSHQIIDMGQMVTLNCDPVSNHLYFYWYKQILGQQMEFLVNFYNGKVMEKSKLFKDQFSVERPDGSYFTLKIQPTALEDSAVYFCASSPGTYQDTQYFGPGTRLLVL.

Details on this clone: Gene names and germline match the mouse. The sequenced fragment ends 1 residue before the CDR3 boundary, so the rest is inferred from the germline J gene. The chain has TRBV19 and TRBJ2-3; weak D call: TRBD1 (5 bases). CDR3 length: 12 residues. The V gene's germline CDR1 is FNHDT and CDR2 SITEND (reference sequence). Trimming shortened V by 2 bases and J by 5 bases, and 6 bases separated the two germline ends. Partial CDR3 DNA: TGTGCCAGCAGTATCAGGGAAGAAACGCTGTAT. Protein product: CASSIREETLY. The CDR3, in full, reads CASSIREETLYF. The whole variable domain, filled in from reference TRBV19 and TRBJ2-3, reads GGIITQTPKFLIGQEGQKLTLKCQQNFNHDTMYWYRQDSGKGLRLIYYSITENDLQKGDLSEGYDASREKKSSFSLTVTSAQKNEMAVFLCASSIREETLYFGSGTRLTVL.

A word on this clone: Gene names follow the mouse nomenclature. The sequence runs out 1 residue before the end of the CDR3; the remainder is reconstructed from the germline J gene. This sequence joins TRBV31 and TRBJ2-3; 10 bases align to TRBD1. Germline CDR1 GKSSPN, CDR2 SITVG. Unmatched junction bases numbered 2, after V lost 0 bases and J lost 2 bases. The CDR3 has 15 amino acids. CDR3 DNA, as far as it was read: TGTGCCTGGAGTCTAGGACAGGGGGATGCAGAAACGCTGTAT. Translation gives CAWSLGQGDAETLY. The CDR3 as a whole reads CAWSLGQGDAETLYF.

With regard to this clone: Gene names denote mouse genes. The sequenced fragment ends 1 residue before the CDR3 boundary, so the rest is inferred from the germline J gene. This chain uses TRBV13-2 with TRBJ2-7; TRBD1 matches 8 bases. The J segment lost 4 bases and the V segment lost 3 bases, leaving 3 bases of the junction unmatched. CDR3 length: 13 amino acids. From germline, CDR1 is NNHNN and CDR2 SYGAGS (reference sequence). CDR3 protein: CASGGGQVYEQYF. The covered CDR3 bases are TGTGCCAGCGGTGGGGGACAGGTGTATGAACAGTAC.

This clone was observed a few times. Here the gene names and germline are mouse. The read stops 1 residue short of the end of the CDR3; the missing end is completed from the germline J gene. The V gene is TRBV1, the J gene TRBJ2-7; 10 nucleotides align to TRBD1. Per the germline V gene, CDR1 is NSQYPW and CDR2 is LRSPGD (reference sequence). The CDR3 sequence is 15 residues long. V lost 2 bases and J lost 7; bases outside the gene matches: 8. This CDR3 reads CTCSAPPGQGWEQYF. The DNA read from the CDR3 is TGCACCTGCAGTGCACCCCCGGGACAGGGGTGGGAACAGTAC.

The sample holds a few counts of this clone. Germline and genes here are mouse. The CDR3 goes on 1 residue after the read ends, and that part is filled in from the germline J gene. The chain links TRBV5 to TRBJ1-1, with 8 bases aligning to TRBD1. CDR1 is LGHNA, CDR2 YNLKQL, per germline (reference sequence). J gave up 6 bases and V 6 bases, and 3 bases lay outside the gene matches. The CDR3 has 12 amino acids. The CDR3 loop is CASSLGQAEVFF. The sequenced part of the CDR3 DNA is TGTGCCAGCAGTCTGGGACAGGCAGAAGTCTTC.

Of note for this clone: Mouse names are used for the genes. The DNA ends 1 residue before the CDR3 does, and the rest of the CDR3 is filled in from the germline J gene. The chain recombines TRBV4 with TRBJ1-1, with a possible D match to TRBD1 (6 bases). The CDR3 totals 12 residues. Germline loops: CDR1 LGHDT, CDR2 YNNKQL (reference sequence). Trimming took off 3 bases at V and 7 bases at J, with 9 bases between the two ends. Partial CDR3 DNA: TGTGCCAGCAGCTATGGGACAAAAGAAGTCTTC. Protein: CASSYGTKEVF. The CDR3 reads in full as CASSYGTKEVFF.

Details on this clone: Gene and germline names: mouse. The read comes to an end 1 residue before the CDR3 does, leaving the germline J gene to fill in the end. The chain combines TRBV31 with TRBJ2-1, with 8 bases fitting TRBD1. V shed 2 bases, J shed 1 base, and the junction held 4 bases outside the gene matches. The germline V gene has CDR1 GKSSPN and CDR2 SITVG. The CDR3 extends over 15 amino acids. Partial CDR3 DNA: TGTGCCTGGAGTACCCGGACAGGGAACTATGCTGAGCAGTTC. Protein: CAWSTRTGNYAEQF. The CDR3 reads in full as CAWSTRTGNYAEQFF.

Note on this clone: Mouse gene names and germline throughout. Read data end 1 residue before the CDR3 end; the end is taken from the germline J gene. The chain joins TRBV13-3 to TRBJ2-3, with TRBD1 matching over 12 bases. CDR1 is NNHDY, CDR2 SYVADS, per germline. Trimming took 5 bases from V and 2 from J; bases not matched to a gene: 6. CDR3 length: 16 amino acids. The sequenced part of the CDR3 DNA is TGTGCCAGCAGCCGGGACAGGGGGCGGGATGCAGAAACGCTGTAT. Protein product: CASSRDRGRDAETLY. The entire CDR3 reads CASSRDRGRDAETLYF.

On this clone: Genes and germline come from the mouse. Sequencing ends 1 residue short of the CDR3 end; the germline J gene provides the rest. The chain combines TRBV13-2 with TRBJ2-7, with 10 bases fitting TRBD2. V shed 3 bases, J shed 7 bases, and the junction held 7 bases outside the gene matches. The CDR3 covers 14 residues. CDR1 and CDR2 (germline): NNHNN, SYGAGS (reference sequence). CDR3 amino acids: CASGVSGGAQEQYF. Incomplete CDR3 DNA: TGTGCCAGCGGTGTCTCTGGGGGGGCGCAGGAACAGTAC.

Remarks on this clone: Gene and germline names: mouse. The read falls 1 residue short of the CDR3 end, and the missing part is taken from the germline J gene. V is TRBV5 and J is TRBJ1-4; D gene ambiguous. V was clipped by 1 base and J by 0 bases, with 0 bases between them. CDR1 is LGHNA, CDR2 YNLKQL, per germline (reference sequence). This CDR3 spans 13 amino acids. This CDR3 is CASSQVSNERLFF. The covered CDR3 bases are TGTGCCAGCAGCCAAGTTTCCAACGAAAGATTATTT.

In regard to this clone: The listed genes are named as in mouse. Partial CDR3 DNA: TGTGCCTGGAGTCTCACCGAGGAAGACACCCAGTAC. Translated, it gives CAWSLTEEDTQY. From start to end, the CDR3 is CAWSLTEEDTQYF. The chain combines TRBV31 with TRBJ2-5; D uncertain. The CDR3 is cut off 1 residue early in the read; its end comes from the germline J gene. Trimming pared 0 bases from V and 4 bases from J, leaving 8 bases between. This CDR3 region has 13 residues. The germline V gene has CDR1 GKSSPN and CDR2 SITVG. The variable domain in full, completed from reference TRBV31 and TRBJ2-5, reads AQTIHQWPVAEIKAVGSPLSLGCTIKGKSSPNLYWYWQATGGTLQQLFYSITVGQVESVVQLNLSASRPKDDQFILSTEKLLLSHSGFYLCAWSLTEEDTQYFGPGTRLLVL.